One sample yielded the 29 T cell receptor beta chains listed below, sequenced in a study of shared clonotypes between healthy human individuals (dated by TCRdb to 2020 to 2022). The library came from the immunoSEQ multiplex PCR assay. TCRdb took this table from immuneACCESS and kept in-frame rearrangements with V and J called. Such tables lack part of the clones; where checked against another copy, unresolved V genes explain under half of the gap, and the rest is unexplained. Within this sample are hundreds of thousands of clones, with around 93% of them counted one time only. 24% of the sample is held by the ten biggest clonotypes. CD8 naive samples were CD45RO-negative cells positively selected for CCR7, giving a CD45RA+CCR7+ population that excluded TemRA cells. The source material was naive CD8+ T cells sorted from blood. The cell subset or site label, as the study defines it: CD45RA+CCR7+. All receptors come from a man aged 25 to 40 in good health.

V is TRBV7-9 and J is TRBJ2-3, with D perhaps TRBD2 (6 bases). CDR3 size: 16 residues. Germline CDR1 SEHNR, CDR2 FQNEAQ (reference sequence). Deletions cut 4 bases from V and 1 base from J, with 15 bases between. The CDR3 loop is CASSSRDSGGTDTQYF. In DNA form, the CDR3 reads TGTGCCAGCAGCTCTCGGGACTCCGGCGGCACAGATACGCAGTATTTT.

The genes are TRBV7-9 and TRBJ1-4, with D unclear. The CDR3 totals 10 residues. V lost 8 bases and J lost 8, with 6 bases in between. Germline CDR1 SEHNR, CDR2 FQNEAQ (reference sequence). CDR3 residues: CASAEEKLFF. The CDR3 nucleotides read TGTGCCAGCGCCGAAGAAAAACTGTTTTTT.

The genes are TRBV18 and TRBJ1-1; D gene ambiguous. This CDR3 comprises 13 residues. Trimming took 4 bases from V and 5 from J, leaving 11 bases between them. Germline V gives CDR1 KGHSH, CDR2 LQKENI. CDR3 region: CASSLPTRTEAFF. CDR3 coding DNA: TGTGCCAGCTCACTCCCAACTAGGACTGAAGCTTTCTTT.

CDR3 region: CASSLRDNTYEQYF. The CDR3 nucleotides read TGTGCCAGCAGTTTAAGGGACAACACCTACGAGCAGTACTTC. This sequence joins TRBV28 and TRBJ2-7; possibly TRBD1 for D (6 bases). Trimming pared 2 bases from V and 2 bases from J, leaving 10 bases between. CDR1 is MDHEN and CDR2 is SYDVKM in the germline V gene. There are 14 residues in the CDR3.

The chain recombines TRBV2 with TRBJ1-2; D may be TRBD1 (5 bases). Germline assignment: CDR1 SNHLY and CDR2 FYNNEI. The CDR3 extends over 13 amino acids. V was trimmed by 10 bases and J by 8 bases, leaving 20 bases between them. In DNA, the CDR3 is TGTGCCAAACCCTCCGGGACGTCACCAGGCTACACCTTC. Its protein product is CAKPSGTSPGYTF.

The J gene is TRBJ2-7, the V gene TRBV4-1, with TRBD2 matching over 7 bases. Germline V gives CDR1 MGHRA, CDR2 YSYEKL. The V segment lost 4 bases and the J segment 2 bases; nucleotides outside the gene matches: 8. This CDR3 comprises 15 residues. The CDR3 loop is CASSLEEGLTYEQYF. The CDR3 DNA follows: TGCGCCAGCAGCCTTGAGGAGGGACTAACCTACGAGCAGTACTTC.

This chain uses TRBV7-9 with TRBJ2-7; tentative D call: TRBD2 (6 bases). Germline CDR1 reads SEHNR; CDR2 reads FQNEAQ (reference sequence). V was pared by 4 bases and J by 4 bases, with 17 bases between. CDR3 length: 15 residues. CDR3 protein: CASSSFSRDRYEQYF. CDR3 DNA: TGTGCCAGCAGCTCCTTTTCGCGGGATCGGTACGAGCAGTACTTC.

This CDR3 reads CASSPPFRPISGNTIYF. As DNA, the CDR3 is TGTGCCAGCAGCCCACCCTTCCGACCCATCTCTGGAAACACCATATATTTT. J is TRBJ1-3 and V is TRBV7-9; D call uncertain. Trimming stripped 5 bases from V and 0 bases from J, with 17 bases between. The CDR3 contains 17 residues. Germline CDR1 is SEHNR and CDR2 is FQNEAQ (reference sequence). Variable domain in full (rest from reference TRBV7-9 and TRBJ1-3): DTGVSQNPRHKITKRGQNVTFRCDPISEHNRLYWYRQTLGQGPEFLTYFQNEAQLEKSRLLSDRFSAERPKGSFSTLEIQRTEQGDSAMYLCASSPPFRPISGNTIYFGEGSWLTVV.

This clone has a single count. V is TRBV2 and J is TRBJ2-1; TRBD2 aligns across 10 bases. This CDR3 region has 12 residues. The germline V gene has CDR1 SNHLY and CDR2 FYNNEI. With V trimmed by 10 bases and J by 6 bases, 3 bases remained unmatched. CDR3 coding DNA: TGTGCCATAAGACTAGCGGGCAATGAGCAGTTCTTC. Translated: CAIRLAGNEQFF.

CDR3 DNA sequence: TGTGCCAGCACCCTGACAGGGGGCGCCTTTAACTATGGCTACACCTTC. It is translated as CASTLTGGAFNYGYTF. This chain connects TRBV28 to TRBJ1-2; the match to TRBD1 covers 10 bases. Unmatched junction bases numbered 9, after V lost 7 bases and J lost 1 base. The CDR3 loop spans 16 amino acids. Germline CDR1 is MDHEN and CDR2 is SYDVKM.

The V and J genes are TRBV6-1 and TRBJ1-3; a possible D gene is TRBD1 (6 bases). Germline V gene lookup returns CDR1 MNHNS and CDR2 SASEGT. The CDR3 spans 13 residues. V was trimmed by 7 bases and J by 0 bases, leaving 7 bases between them. The CDR3 DNA reads as TGTGCCAGCAACAGGGACTCTGGAAACACCATATATTTT. Protein sequence: CASNRDSGNTIYF.

This clone was detected only once. This specimen includes other DNA sequences encoding the same CDR3. The V and J genes are TRBV9 and TRBJ2-3, with D hard to call. Trimming removed 0 bases from V and 4 bases from J, with 12 bases in between. Germline V CDR1 and CDR2: SGDLS, YYNGEE. The CDR3 has 15 amino acids. CDR3 sequence (DNA): TGTGCCAGCAGCGTAGTTGGGTTAGCTGCAGATACGCAGTATTTT. It specifies CASSVVGLAADTQYF.

Of note for this clone: The sample carries other DNA sequences with the same CDR3. This chain links TRBV14 with TRBJ2-3, with no clear D. CDR1 is SGHDN and CDR2 is FVKESK in the germline V gene. Trimming removed 0 bases from V and 2 bases from J, with 6 bases in between. CDR3 length: 14 amino acids. The DNA of the CDR3 is TGTGCCAGCAGCCAAGATGTATTCACAGATACGCAGTATTTT. It encodes CASSQDVFTDTQYF.

J is TRBJ1-4 and V is TRBV27; TRBD1 matches at 10 bases. Trimming removed 5 bases from V and 7 bases from J; junction bases left unmatched: 7. The length of the CDR3 is 15 residues. Germline V gene lookup returns CDR1 MNHEY and CDR2 SMNVEV (reference sequence). The CDR3 bases are TGTGCCAGCAGTCCCATTGGGACAGGGGCTGAAAAACTGTTTTTT. As protein: CASSPIGTGAEKLFF.

The chain has TRBV29-1 and TRBJ1-1; possible D gene TRBD1, 5 bases. The germline V gene has CDR1 SQVTM and CDR2 ANQGSEA. Trimming removed 5 bases at V and 0 bases at J, with 10 bases between. The CDR3 runs to 13 residues. Written as DNA, the CDR3 is TGCAGCGTTAAGACAGCTATGAACACTGAAGCTTTCTTT. The encoded protein is CSVKTAMNTEAFF.

The J gene is TRBJ2-1, the V gene TRBV15, with 7 nucleotides matching TRBD1. This CDR3 spans 14 amino acids. Germline V gives CDR1 LNHNV, CDR2 YYDKDF (reference sequence). Unmatched junction bases numbered 7, after V lost 6 bases and J lost 5 bases. The CDR3 nucleotides are TGTGCCACCAGAAGACAGGGTCAAGACAATGAGCAGTTCTTC. Protein sequence: CATRRQGQDNEQFF. Complete variable domain (other parts from reference TRBV15 and TRBJ2-1): DAMVIQNPRYQVTQFGKPVTLSCSQTLNHNVMYWYQQKSSQAPKLLFHYYDKDFNNEADTPDNFQSRRPNTSFCFLDIRSPGLGDTAMYLCATRRQGQDNEQFFGPGTRLTVL.

The chain's CDR3 is CASSPSSRLGELFF. CDR3 nucleotide sequence: TGTGCCAGTAGCCCCTCGTCGAGGCTCGGGGAGCTGTTTTTT. V and J are TRBV19 and TRBJ2-2; D remains unclear. V lost 6 bases to trimming and J lost 7 bases, with 15 bases between them. CDR3 size: 14 residues. CDR1 is LNHDA, CDR2 SQIVND, per germline (reference sequence).

The DNA of the CDR3 is TGTGCCAGTAGTATCTCAATGGCGGGTCCTAGGGAGGAGCAGTACTTC. This sequence encodes CASSISMAGPREEQYF. The gene calls are TRBV19 and TRBJ2-7; a weak D match, TRBD2 (5 bases). The CDR3 contains 16 residues. The germline V gene has CDR1 LNHDA and CDR2 SQIVND (reference sequence). Trimming removed 3 bases at V and 7 bases at J, with 22 bases between.

The rearrangement joins TRBV5-6 to TRBJ2-7, with 10 bases fitting TRBD1. The CDR3 contains 13 residues. The J segment lost 6 bases and the V segment lost 3 bases, leaving 3 bases of the junction unmatched. The germline V gene encodes CDR1 SGHDT and CDR2 YYEEEE. The CDR3 nucleotides are TGTGCCAGCAGCTACGGGACAGGGGTCGAGCAGTACTTC. As protein: CASSYGTGVEQYF.

The V call is TRBV14, the J call TRBJ2-5; D gene ambiguous. CDR1 and CDR2 from the germline V gene are SGHDN and FVKESK. The CDR3 length is 14 residues. Trimming pared 3 bases from V and 5 bases from J, leaving 13 bases between. CDR3 in amino acids: CASSQSPRIETQYF. The CDR3 DNA is TGTGCCAGCAGCCAGTCCCCACGGATCGAGACCCAGTACTTC.

This chain connects TRBV5-4 to TRBJ2-3, with 10 bases lining up with TRBD2. The germline V gene encodes CDR1 SGHNT and CDR2 YYREEE (reference sequence). The CDR3 has 17 residues. The V segment lost 2 bases and the J segment 2 bases; nucleotides outside the gene matches: 8. The CDR3 DNA reads TGTGCCAGCAGCTTAAGTTCTAGCGGGGGCCCCACAGATACGCAGTATTTT. Its translation: CASSLSSSGGPTDTQYF. The full variable domain, its missing parts supplied by reference TRBV5-4 and TRBJ2-3, is ETGVTQSPTHLIKTRGQQVTLRCSSQSGHNTVSWYQQALGQGPQFIFQYYREEENGRGNFPPRFSGLQFPNYSSELNVNALELDDSALYLCASSLSSSGGPTDTQYFGPGTRLTVL.

This sequence joins TRBV7-9 and TRBJ2-1, with TRBD1 matching over 10 bases. Germline V lookup: CDR1 SEHNR, CDR2 FQNEAQ (reference sequence). V trimming: 7 bases; J trimming: 7 bases; junction bases outside the gene matches: 10. The CDR3 runs to 15 residues. CDR3 sequence (DNA): TGTGCCAGCACCACAGGGACAGGGGTTTGGAATGAGCAGTTCTTC. It codes for CASTTGTGVWNEQFF.

This rearrangement joins TRBV28 to TRBJ2-7; D not certain. There are 14 residues in the CDR3. Trimming left V 7 bases short and J 3 bases short, with 16 bases between. Germline loops: CDR1 MDHEN, CDR2 SYDVKM. The chain's CDR3 is CASTERGANYEQYF. The CDR3 DNA reads TGTGCCAGCACCGAACGTGGCGCGAACTACGAGCAGTACTTC.

This chain joins TRBV7-9 and TRBJ2-7; unclear D gene. The CDR3 runs to 12 residues. V was shortened by 5 bases and J by 5 bases, with 10 bases between the two germline ends. Germline-derived CDR1 and CDR2 are SEHNR and FQNEAQ (reference sequence). The CDR3 DNA follows: TGTGCCAGCAGCGGTTATTTGGACGAGCAGTACTTC. It codes for CASSGYLDEQYF.

V and J are TRBV11-3 and TRBJ2-1; D is unresolved. Trimming left V 7 bases short and J 8 bases short, with 21 bases between. The CDR3 loop spans 15 amino acids. Germline CDR1 is SGHNT and CDR2 is YENEEA. For the CDR3, the DNA is TGTGCCAGCATCCTGCGGTGGGCGCGTCCCCATGAGCAGTTCTTC. It translates to CASILRWARPHEQFF.

The sample holds one count of this clone. CDR3 residues: CASSLGTWQFYEQYF. CDR3 DNA: TGTGCCAGCAGCTTAGGAACGTGGCAGTTCTACGAGCAGTACTTC. The rearrangement uses TRBV7-9 and TRBJ2-7, with D uncertain. This CDR3 region has 15 residues. Germline lookup yields CDR1 SEHNR and CDR2 FQNEAQ (reference sequence). Trimming took 1 base from V and 3 from J, leaving 13 bases between them.

The chain combines TRBV7-3 with TRBJ2-1; D may be TRBD2 (5 bases). Trimming left V 0 bases short and J 3 bases short, with 15 bases between. Germline V gives CDR1 SGHTA, CDR2 FQGTGA. The CDR3 runs to 17 residues. The CDR3 reads CASSLTGAELDYNEQFF. The DNA for the CDR3 is TGTGCCAGCAGCTTAACAGGAGCGGAGTTGGACTACAATGAGCAGTTCTTC.

The V gene is TRBV5-5, the J gene TRBJ2-5; 8 bases map to TRBD2. This CDR3 comprises 15 residues. Germline CDR1 SGHKS, CDR2 YYEKEE (reference sequence). Trimming removed 0 bases from V and 5 bases from J; junction bases left unmatched: 6. CDR3 in amino acids: CASSLGLASLETQYF. DNA for the CDR3: TGTGCCAGCAGCTTGGGACTAGCGAGTCTGGAGACCCAGTACTTC.

The chain carries TRBV4-3 and TRBJ2-1; 9 nucleotides align to TRBD2. In germline, CDR1 is LGHNA, CDR2 YSLEER. This CDR3 is 15 amino acids long. The V segment lost 0 bases and the J segment 10 bases; nucleotides outside the gene matches: 7. The CDR3 here is CASSQDSGSVGEQFF. Written as DNA, the CDR3 is TGCGCCAGCAGCCAAGATAGCGGGAGCGTTGGGGAGCAGTTCTTC.